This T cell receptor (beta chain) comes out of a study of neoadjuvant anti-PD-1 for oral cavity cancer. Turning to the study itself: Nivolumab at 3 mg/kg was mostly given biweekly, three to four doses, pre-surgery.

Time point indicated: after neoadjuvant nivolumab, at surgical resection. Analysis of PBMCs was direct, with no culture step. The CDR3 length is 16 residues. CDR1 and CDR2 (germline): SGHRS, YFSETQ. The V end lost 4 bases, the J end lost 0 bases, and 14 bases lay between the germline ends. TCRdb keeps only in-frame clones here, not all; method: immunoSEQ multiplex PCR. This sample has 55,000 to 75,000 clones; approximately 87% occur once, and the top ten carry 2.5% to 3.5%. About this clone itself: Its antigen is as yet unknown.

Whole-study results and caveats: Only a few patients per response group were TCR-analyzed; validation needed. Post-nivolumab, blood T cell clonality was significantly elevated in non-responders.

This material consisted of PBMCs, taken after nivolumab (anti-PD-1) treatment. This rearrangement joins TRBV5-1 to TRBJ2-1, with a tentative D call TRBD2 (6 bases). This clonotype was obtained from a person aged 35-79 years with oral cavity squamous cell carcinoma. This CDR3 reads CASSTNSGNSYNEQFF. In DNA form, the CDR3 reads TGCGCCAGCAGCACCAATAGCGGTAACTCCTACAATGAGCAGTTCTTC.